This T cell receptor (beta chain) stems from a study of T-cell reconstitution after alpha-beta-depleted transplantation in children. The CDR3 covers 14 residues. V was clipped by 7 bases and J by 10 bases; unmatched bases: 8. Germline CDR1 and CDR2: MNHEY and SMNVEV (reference sequence). Study results and caveats: T-cell counts and diversity at one year post-transplant came mainly from newly produced T cells.

Notes on this clonotype: Its antigen is still unknown.

During its preparation, the TCRbeta library received unique molecular identifiers. Each CDR3 protein gets one entry after TCRdb re-called the PCR reads with MiXCR. The sample has about 460,000 distinct CDR3 sequences; 10% are singletons. This material consisted of PBMCs, taken before TCRalphabeta/CD19-depleted stem cell transplant. The clonotype originates from a child aged 2 to 15 with inherited bone marrow failure, due to receive a stem cell transplant. V is TRBV27 and J is TRBJ1-6; 9 nucleotides agree with TRBD1. DNA for the CDR3: TGTGCCAGCACCCTGGACAGGGGAGGCTCACCCCTCCACTTT. It is translated as CASTLDRGGSPLHF.